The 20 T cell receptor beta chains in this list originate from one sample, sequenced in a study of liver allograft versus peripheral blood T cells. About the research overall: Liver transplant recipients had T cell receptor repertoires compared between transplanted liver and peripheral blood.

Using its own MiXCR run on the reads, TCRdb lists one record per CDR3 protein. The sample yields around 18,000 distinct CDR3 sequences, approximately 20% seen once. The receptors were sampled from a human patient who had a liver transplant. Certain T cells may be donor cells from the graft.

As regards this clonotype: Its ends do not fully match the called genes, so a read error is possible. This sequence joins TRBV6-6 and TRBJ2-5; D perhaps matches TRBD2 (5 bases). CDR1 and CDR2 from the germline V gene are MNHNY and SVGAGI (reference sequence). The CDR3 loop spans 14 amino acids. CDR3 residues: CASSYFNGKETRYF. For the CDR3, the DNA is TGTGCCAGCAGTTACTTTAACGGGAAAGAGACCCGGTACTTC.

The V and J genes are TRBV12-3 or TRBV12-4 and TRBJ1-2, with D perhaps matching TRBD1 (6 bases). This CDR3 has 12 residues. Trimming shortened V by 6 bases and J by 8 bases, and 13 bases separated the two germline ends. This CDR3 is CASSRTGFGYTF. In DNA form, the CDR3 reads TGTGCCAGCAGCCGTACAGGGTTCGGCTACACCTTC.

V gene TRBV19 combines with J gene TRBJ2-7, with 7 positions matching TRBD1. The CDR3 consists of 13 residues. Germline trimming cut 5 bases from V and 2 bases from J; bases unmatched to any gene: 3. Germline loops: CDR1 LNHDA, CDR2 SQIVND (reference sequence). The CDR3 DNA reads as TGTGCCAGTAGTTCAGGGGGTCCCTACGAGCAGTACTTC. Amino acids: CASSSGGPYEQYF. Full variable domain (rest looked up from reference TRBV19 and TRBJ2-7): DGGITQSPKYLFRKEGQNVTLSCEQNLNHDAMYWYRQDPGQGLRLIYYSQIVNDFQKGDIAEGYSVSREKKESFPLTVTSAQKNPTAFYLCASSSGGPYEQYFGPGTRLTVT.

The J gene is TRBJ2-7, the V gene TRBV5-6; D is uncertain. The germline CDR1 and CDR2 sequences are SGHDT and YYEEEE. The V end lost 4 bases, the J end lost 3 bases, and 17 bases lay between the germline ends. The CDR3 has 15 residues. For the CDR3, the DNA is TGTGCCAGCAGCCTTGCAGGCCCGAAAGTCTACGAGCAGTACTTC. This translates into CASSLAGPKVYEQYF.

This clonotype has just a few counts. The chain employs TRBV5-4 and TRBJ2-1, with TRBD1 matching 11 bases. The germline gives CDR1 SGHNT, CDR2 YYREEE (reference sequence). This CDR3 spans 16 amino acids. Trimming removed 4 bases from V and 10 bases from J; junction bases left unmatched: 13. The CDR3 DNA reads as TGTGCCAGCAGCCTGGGCGGGGACAGGGGGATTGGGGAGCAGTTCTTC. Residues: CASSLGGDRGIGEQFF.

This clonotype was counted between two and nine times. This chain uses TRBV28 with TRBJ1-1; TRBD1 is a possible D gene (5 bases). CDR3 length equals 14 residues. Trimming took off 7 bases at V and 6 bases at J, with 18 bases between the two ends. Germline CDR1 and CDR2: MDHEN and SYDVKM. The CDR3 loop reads CASKVGRELAEAFF. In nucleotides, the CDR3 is TGTGCCAGCAAAGTAGGCAGGGAGCTCGCTGAAGCTTTCTTT.

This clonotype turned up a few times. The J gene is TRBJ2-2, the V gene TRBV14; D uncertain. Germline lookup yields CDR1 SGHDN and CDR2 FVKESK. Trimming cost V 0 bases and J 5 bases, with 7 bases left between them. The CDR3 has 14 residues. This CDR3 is CASSQDRVTGELFF. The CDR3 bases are TGTGCCAGCAGCCAAGATAGAGTTACCGGGGAGCTGTTTTTT.

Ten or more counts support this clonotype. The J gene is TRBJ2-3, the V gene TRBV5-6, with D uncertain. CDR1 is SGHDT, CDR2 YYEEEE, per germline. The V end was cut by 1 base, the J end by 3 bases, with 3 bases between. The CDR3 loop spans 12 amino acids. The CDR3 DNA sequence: TGTGCCAGCAGCTTGTTAACAGATACGCAGTATTTT. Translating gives CASSLLTDTQYF.

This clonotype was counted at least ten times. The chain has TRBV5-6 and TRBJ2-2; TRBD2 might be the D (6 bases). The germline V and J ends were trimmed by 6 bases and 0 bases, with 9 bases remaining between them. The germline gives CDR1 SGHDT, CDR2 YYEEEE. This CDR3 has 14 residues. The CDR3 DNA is TGTGCCAGCACCGGGACTGCGAACACCGGGGAGCTGTTTTTT. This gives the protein CASTGTANTGELFF. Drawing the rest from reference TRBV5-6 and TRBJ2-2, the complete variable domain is DAGVTQSPTHLIKTRGQQVTLRCSPKSGHDTVSWYQQALGQGPQFIFQYYEEEERQRGNFPDRFSGHQFPNYSSELNVNALLLGDSALYLCASTGTANTGELFFGEGSRLTVL.

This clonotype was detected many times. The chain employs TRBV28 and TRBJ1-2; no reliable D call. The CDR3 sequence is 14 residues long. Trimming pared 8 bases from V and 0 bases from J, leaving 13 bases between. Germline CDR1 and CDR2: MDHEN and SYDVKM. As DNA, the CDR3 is TGTGCCAGCTCTTCGCACCCCTCTAACTATGGCTACACCTTC. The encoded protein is CASSSHPSNYGYTF.

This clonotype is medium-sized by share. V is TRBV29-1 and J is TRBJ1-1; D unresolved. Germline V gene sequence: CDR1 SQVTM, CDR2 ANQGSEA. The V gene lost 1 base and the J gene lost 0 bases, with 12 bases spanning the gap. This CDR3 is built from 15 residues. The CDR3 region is CSVEGRPGMNTEAFF. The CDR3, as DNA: TGCAGCGTTGAAGGCAGACCGGGCATGAACACTGAAGCTTTCTTT.

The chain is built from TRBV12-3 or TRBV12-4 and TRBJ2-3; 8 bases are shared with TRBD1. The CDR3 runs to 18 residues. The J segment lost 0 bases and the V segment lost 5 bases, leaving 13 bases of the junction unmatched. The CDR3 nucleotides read TGTGCCAGCAGTCCCAATGTCGGACAGGGCCTAAGCACAGATACGCAGTATTTT. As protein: CASSPNVGQGLSTDTQYF.

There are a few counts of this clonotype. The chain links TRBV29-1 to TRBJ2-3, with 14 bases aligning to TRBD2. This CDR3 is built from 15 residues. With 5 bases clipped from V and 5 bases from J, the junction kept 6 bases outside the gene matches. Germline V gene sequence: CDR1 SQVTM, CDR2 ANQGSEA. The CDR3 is CSVRGLAGDGDTQYF. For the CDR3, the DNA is TGCAGCGTTCGGGGACTAGCGGGAGATGGAGATACGCAGTATTTT.

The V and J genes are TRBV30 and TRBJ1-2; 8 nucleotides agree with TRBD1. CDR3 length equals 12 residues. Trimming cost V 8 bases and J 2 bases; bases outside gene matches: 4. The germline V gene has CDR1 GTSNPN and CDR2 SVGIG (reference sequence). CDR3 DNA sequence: TGTGCCGCCCGACAGGGGAACTATGGCTACACCTTC. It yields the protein CAARQGNYGYTF.

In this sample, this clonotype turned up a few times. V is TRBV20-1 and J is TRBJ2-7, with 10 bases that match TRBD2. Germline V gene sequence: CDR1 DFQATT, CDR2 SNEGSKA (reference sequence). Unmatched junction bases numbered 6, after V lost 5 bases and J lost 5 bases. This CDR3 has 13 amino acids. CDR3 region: CSAGAGGNDEQYF. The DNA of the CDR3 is TGCAGTGCTGGAGCGGGAGGGAACGACGAGCAGTACTTC.

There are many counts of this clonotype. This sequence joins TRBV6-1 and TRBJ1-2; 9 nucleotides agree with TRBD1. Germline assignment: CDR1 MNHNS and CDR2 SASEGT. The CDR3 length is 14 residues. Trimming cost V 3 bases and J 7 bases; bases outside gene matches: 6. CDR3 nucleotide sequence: TGTGCCAGCAGTGAGAGGACAGGGGAGCGTGGCTACACCTTC. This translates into CASSERTGERGYTF.

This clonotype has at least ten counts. CDR3 amino acids: CASSLKGIEAFF. For the CDR3, the DNA is TGTGCCAGCAGCTTGAAAGGTATTGAAGCTTTCTTT. The chain joins TRBV5-4 to TRBJ1-1; D is unclear. Germline V gene sequence: CDR1 SGHNT, CDR2 YYREEE (reference sequence). V was trimmed by 1 base and J by 7 bases, leaving 8 bases between them. The CDR3 has 12 residues. Full variable domain (rest looked up from reference TRBV5-4 and TRBJ1-1): ETGVTQSPTHLIKTRGQQVTLRCSSQSGHNTVSWYQQALGQGPQFIFQYYREEENGRGNFPPRFSGLQFPNYSSELNVNALELDDSALYLCASSLKGIEAFFGQGTRLTVV.

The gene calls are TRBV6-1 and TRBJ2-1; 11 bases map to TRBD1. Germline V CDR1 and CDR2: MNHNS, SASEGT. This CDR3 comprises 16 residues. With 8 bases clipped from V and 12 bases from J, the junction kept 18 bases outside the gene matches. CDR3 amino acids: CASLPSGTGGLKRQFF. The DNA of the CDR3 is TGTGCCAGCTTACCCTCCGGGACAGGGGGTTTAAAGCGGCAGTTCTTC.

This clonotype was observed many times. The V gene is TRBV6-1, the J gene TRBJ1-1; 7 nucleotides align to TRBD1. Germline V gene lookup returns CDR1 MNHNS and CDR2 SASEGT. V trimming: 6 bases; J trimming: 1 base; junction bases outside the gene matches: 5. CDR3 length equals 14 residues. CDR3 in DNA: TGTGCCAGCAGCCTTGGGACAGCGAACACTGAAGCTTTCTTT. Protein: CASSLGTANTEAFF.

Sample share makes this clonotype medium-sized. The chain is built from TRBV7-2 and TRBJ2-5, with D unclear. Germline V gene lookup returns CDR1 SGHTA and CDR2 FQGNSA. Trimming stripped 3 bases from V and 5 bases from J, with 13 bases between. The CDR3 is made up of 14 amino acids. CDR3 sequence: CASSFNGAGETQYF. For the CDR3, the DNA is TGTGCCAGCAGCTTTAACGGAGCTGGGGAGACCCAGTACTTC.